A few counts support the clone carrying this TCR beta chain. Its antigen is currently unknown. The data stem from a study of identical twins. Study-level results: Abundant cord blood beta clonotypes carried fewer insertions; memory repertoires showed none.

A template switching step contributed a universal primer site, while unique molecular identifiers were present in the cDNA. TCRdb ran MiXCR on the 5' RACE reads and lists one entry per CDR3 protein. This table has 550,000 to 700,000 distinct CDR3 sequences, less than 25% appearing once. The data were also submitted as part of a second study, on T cells expressing NK-cell markers. According to that study: In five or six donors, dominant NKG2C+ clonotypes were roughly 1.0-7.5% of CD8+ T cells.

This sequence originates from a woman in her late teens or twenties in good health. The sample was PBMCs.

The CDR3 is CASSMGDELFF. The CDR3 region has the DNA TGTGCCAGTAGTATGGGGGATGAGCTGTTTTTT. J is TRBJ2-2 and V is TRBV19; D may be TRBD1 or TRBD2 (5 bases each). CDR1 is LNHDA and CDR2 is SQIVND in the germline V gene (reference sequence). The V end was cut by 3 bases, the J end by 11 bases, with 7 bases between. The length of the CDR3 is 11 residues.